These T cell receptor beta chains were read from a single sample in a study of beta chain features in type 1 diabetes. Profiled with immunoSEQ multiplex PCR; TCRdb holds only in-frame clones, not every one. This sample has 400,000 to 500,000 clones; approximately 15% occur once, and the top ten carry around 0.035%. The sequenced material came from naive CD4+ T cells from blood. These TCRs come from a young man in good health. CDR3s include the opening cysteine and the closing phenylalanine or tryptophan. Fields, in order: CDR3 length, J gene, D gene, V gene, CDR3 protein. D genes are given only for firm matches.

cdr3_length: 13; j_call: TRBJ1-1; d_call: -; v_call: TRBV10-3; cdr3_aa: CAISERRNTEAFF
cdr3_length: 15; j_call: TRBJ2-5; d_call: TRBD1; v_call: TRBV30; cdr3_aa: CAWDKWDRRKETQYF
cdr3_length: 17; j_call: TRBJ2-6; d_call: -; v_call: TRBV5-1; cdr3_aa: CASSSRGSNSGANVLTF
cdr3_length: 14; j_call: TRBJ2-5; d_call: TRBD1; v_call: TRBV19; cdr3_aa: CASSTPGGQETQYF
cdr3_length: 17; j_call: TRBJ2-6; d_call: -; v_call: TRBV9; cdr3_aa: CASTDYHGISGANVLTF
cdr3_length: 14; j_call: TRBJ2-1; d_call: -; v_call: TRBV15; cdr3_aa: CATRAGATYNEQFF
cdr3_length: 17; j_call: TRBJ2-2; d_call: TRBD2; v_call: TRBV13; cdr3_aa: CASSLDVGLAALRELFF
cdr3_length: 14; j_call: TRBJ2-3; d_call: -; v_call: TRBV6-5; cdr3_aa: CASSYSWGTDTQYF
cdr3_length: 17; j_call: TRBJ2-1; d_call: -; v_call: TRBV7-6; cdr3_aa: CASSLGPAGREIQWQFF
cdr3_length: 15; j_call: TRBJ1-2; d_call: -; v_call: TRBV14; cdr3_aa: CASSQNFGTSYGYTF
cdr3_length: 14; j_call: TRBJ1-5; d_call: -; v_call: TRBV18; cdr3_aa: CASSLRAENQPQHF
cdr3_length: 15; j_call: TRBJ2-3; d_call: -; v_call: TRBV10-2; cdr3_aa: CASSESQGSTDTQYF
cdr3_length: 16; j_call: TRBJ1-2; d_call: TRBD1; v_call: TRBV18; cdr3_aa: CASSPNSGTGNYGYTF
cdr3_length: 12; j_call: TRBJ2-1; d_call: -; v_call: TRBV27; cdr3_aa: CASSYPQGRQFF
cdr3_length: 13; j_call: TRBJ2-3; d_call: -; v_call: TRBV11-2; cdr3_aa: CASSPRRTDTQYF
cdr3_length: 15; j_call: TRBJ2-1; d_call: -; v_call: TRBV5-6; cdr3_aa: CASSLNAGSSNEQFF
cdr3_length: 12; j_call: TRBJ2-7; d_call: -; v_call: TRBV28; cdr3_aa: CASSQRPDEQYF
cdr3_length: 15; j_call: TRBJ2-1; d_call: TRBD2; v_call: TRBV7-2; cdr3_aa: CASSLKREVNNEQFF